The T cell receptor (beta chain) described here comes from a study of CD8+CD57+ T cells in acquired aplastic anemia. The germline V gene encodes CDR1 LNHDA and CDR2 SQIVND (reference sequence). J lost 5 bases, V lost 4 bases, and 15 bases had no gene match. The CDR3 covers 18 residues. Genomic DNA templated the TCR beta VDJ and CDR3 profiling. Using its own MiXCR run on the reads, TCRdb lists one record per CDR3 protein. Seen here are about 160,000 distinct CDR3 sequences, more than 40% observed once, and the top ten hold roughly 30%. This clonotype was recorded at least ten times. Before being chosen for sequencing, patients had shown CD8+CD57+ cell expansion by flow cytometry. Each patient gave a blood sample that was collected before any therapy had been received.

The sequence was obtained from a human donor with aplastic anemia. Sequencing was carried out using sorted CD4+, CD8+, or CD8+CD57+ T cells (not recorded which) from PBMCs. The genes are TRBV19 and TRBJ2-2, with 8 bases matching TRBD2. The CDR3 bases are TGTGCCAGTAGTACCTTCGGGGGGGAGGGAGTGAAAACCGGGGAGCTGTTTTTT. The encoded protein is CASSTFGGEGVKTGELFF. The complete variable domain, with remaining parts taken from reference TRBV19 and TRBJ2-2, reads DGGITQSPKYLFRKEGQNVTLSCEQNLNHDAMYWYRQDPGQGLRLIYYSQIVNDFQKGDIAEGYSVSREKKESFPLTVTSAQKNPTAFYLCASSTFGGEGVKTGELFFGEGSRLTVL.